The T cell receptor (beta chain) described here comes from a study of spatial heterogeneity in lung cancer. Sample share makes this clonotype medium-sized. Every cDNA TCR molecule received its own unique molecular identifier. TCRdb reanalysed the 5' RACE reads using MiXCR and keeps one entry per CDR3 protein. The table has 2,000 to 2,500 distinct CDR3 sequences, roughly 7.8% seen once. This CDR3 is built from 15 residues. Germline CDR1 is SGHVS and CDR2 is FQNEAQ. V lost 3 bases, J lost 3 bases, and 14 bases lay in between. Time point: sample taken at primary tumor resection. From tumor, nontumor lung or frozen PBMC, whole RNA was taken unsorted for sequencing.

Sequencing used normal lung tissue next to the tumor, obtained at surgery. The receptor comes from a female donor with early-stage non-small cell lung cancer. The rearrangement uses TRBV7-8 and TRBJ2-5, with TRBD2 as a possible D gene (6 bases). CDR3 nucleotides: TGTGCCAGCAGCTTGGCGGGGTCCTTTGAAGAGACCCAGTACTTC. Its protein product is CASSLAGSFEETQYF.